This T cell receptor beta chain was found in a study of blood T cell repertoires in COVID-19. Study context: Some COVID-19 samples were acute and others convalescent; all came from the United States, Italy and Spain. Sources were T cells, B-cell-depleted T cells, or PBMCs; the material itself was cDNA or gDNA.

TCRdb's copy holds only in-frame clones and misses some; the assay was immunoSEQ multiplex PCR. The repertoire includes around 380,000 clones, 81% of them detected once, and roughly 1.1% sits in the top ten. The CDR3 has 11 amino acids. Trimming left V 5 bases short and J 8 bases short, with 9 bases between. Germline V gene data show CDR1 as ENHRY and CDR2 as SYGVKD. The TCR was taken from a human donor with acute or convalescent COVID-19. The donor label of this sample is uncertain. This chain uses TRBV10-3 with TRBJ1-2; no definite D call. Material for sequencing was peripheral blood. The CDR3, as DNA: TGTGCCATCAGTTCACTGATGGGCTACACCTTC. This gives the protein CAISSLMGYTF.